The 7 T cell receptor beta chains below all came from one sample that was sequenced in a study of blood T cell repertoires in COVID-19. Profiled with immunoSEQ multiplex PCR; TCRdb holds only in-frame clones, not every one. The sample holds around 270,000 clones; roughly 80% are singletons and the top ten take less than 20%. The sequencing input was peripheral blood. These receptors were collected from a person between 65 and 80 years old with COVID-19, enrolled during active disease.

The rearrangement uses TRBV19 and TRBJ2-7, with 7 bases lining up with TRBD1. The germline CDR1 and CDR2 sequences are LNHDA and SQIVND (reference sequence). Trimming at V came to 7 bases and at J to 5 bases, leaving 14 bases not matched to a gene. The CDR3 runs 15 residues. This CDR3 is CASKSKQGLSNEQYF. The CDR3 region has the DNA TGTGCCAGTAAATCTAAACAGGGGCTCTCGAACGAGCAGTACTTC.

This CDR3 is CASGFTIAGASTDTQYF. CDR3 sequence (DNA): TGTGCTAGTGGTTTTACTATAGCGGGAGCGAGCACAGATACGCAGTATTTT. This chain links TRBV12-5 with TRBJ2-3; 9 bases are shared with TRBD2. Trimming cost V 3 bases and J 0 bases; bases outside gene matches: 7. The CDR3 is made up of 17 amino acids. Per germline, CDR1 LGHNT and CDR2 FRNRAP.

The V and J genes are TRBV5-1 and TRBJ1-1; 8 bases align to TRBD1. CDR1 and CDR2 (germline): SGHRS, YFSETQ. V shed 4 bases, J shed 0 bases, and the junction held 5 bases outside the gene matches. The CDR3 is 15 amino acids. CDR3 sequence: CASSPRQGLNTEAFF. CDR3 coding DNA: TGCGCCAGCAGCCCAAGACAGGGGTTGAACACTGAAGCTTTCTTT. Full variable domain (outside the CDR3, taken from reference TRBV5-1 and TRBJ1-1): KAGVTQTPRYLIKTRGQQVTLSCSPISGHRSVSWYQQTPGQGLQFLFEYFSETQRNKGNFPGRFSGRQFSNSRSEMNVSTLELGDSALYLCASSPRQGLNTEAFFGQGTRLTVV.

The chain links TRBV6-2 or TRBV6-3 to TRBJ2-3; tentatively, D is TRBD1 (6 bases). Germline CDR1 and CDR2: MNHEY and SVGEGT. The CDR3 is 19 amino acids. The V end lost 2 bases, the J end lost 0 bases, and 21 bases lay between the germline ends. The CDR3 DNA is TGTGCCAGCAGTTACAGTCGGTTCGTGTGGGGGCAAAGCACAGATACGCAGTATTTT. It yields the protein CASSYSRFVWGQSTDTQYF.

The table lists this clone with a count of one. V and J are TRBV28 and TRBJ1-5; D might be TRBD1 (5 bases). Germline CDR1 reads MDHEN; CDR2 reads SYDVKM. V was cut by 2 bases and J by 4 bases, with 12 bases left in between. This CDR3 has 15 residues. CDR3: CASSLRRGGNQPQHF. CDR3 DNA sequence: TGTGCCAGCAGTTTAAGGAGGGGAGGGAATCAGCCCCAGCATTTT.

The chain is built from TRBV7-8 and TRBJ2-7; 9 positions agree with TRBD1. Germline lookup yields CDR1 SGHVS and CDR2 FQNEAQ. V dropped 2 bases and J dropped 2; count of bases not matched to a gene: 7. The CDR3 contains 16 residues. CDR3 sequence (DNA): TGTGCCAGCAGCTTACTTAGAGGACAGGGGACCTACGAGCAGTACTTC. This translates into CASSLLRGQGTYEQYF.

The V gene is TRBV6-5, the J gene TRBJ1-2, with D maybe TRBD1 (5 bases). Trimming pared 2 bases from V and 2 bases from J, leaving 6 bases between. Germline CDR1 reads MNHEY; CDR2 reads SVGAGI. This CDR3 has 13 residues. CDR3 bases: TGTGCCAGCAGTTACGGGGCCAACTATGGCTACACCTTC. It is translated as CASSYGANYGYTF.